This is a list of T cell receptor beta chains from one sample in a study of STAT5B mutations in CD4+ large granular lymphocyte leukemia. Repertoires were generated with immunoSEQ multiplex PCR, while TCRdb's copy carries only in-frame clones and drops some. The repertoire holds tens of thousands of clones, with around 85% as singletons. The sequencing input was CD4+ T cells from blood buffy coats. The receptor source for this set is a human donor in good health. Each CDR3 is given with its conserved first and last residue. The D gene is left open where the match is weak. Some rows mark clone size as missing; the rest say once, few, many or name a class of expanded clone.

J: TRBJ2-1
V: TRBV1
size: NA
D: NA
CDR3: CTSSQLGPGLADYNEQFF
DNA: TGCACCAGCAGCCAATTGGGCCCCGGACTGGCGGACTACAATGAGCAGTTCTTC

J: TRBJ1-6
V: TRBV5-1
size: NA
D: TRBD1
CDR3: CASRKTGESPLHF
DNA: TGCGCCAGCAGGAAAACAGGGGAATCACCCCTCCACTTT

J: TRBJ1-4
V: TRBV27
size: NA
D: NA
CDR3: CASSLDRVNEKLFF
DNA: TGTGCCAGCAGTCTGGACAGAGTTAATGAAAAACTGTTTTTT

J: TRBJ2-2
V: TRBV14
size: NA
D: TRBD1
CDR3: CASSHPGQGAVGELFF
DNA: TGTGCCAGCAGCCACCCGGGACAGGGGGCAGTCGGGGAGCTGTTTTTT

J: TRBJ1-4
V: TRBV18
size: NA
D: NA
CDR3: CASSPGDEKLFF
DNA: TGTGCCAGCTCCCCGGGGGATGAAAAACTGTTTTTT

J: TRBJ2-7
V: TRBV5-1
size: NA
D: TRBD2
CDR3: CASSPRTSESYEQYF
DNA: TGCGCCAGCAGCCCAAGGACTAGCGAATCCTACGAGCAGTACTTC

J: TRBJ2-5
V: TRBV9
size: NA
D: NA
CDR3: CASSVEDYNPYQETQYF
DNA: TGTGCCAGCAGCGTAGAGGACTATAACCCGTACCAAGAGACCCAGTACTTC

J: TRBJ2-3
V: TRBV2
size: NA
D: NA
CDR3: CASSGTSVRTDTQYF
DNA: TGTGCCAGCAGTGGGACCTCCGTACGCACAGATACGCAGTATTTT

J: TRBJ2-3
V: TRBV2
size: NA
D: TRBD1
CDR3: CASKVRTGVTDTQYF
DNA: TGTGCCAGCAAGGTACGGACAGGGGTCACAGATACGCAGTATTTT

J: TRBJ1-1
V: TRBV27
size: few
D: TRBD1
CDR3: CATSPQGANTEAFF
DNA: TGTGCCACCAGCCCGCAGGGGGCTAACACTGAAGCTTTCTTT

J: TRBJ2-7
V: TRBV2
size: NA
D: NA
CDR3: CASRFGLTGSLSYEQYF
DNA: TGTGCCAGCCGTTTCGGGCTTACAGGTTCCCTATCCTACGAGCAGTACTTC

J: TRBJ2-5
V: TRBV5-1
size: NA
D: TRBD1
CDR3: CASSLGITGDQETQYF
DNA: TGCGCCAGCAGCTTAGGTATCACAGGGGACCAAGAGACCCAGTACTTC

J: TRBJ1-2
V: TRBV5-6
size: NA
D: TRBD1
CDR3: CASSLGTGRTYYGYTF
DNA: TGTGCCAGCAGCTTAGGGACAGGGCGAACTTACTATGGCTACACCTTC

J: TRBJ1-1
V: TRBV19
size: few
D: NA
CDR3: CASSIGLRGGGTEAFF
DNA: TGTGCCAGTAGTATAGGCCTGAGGGGTGGTGGCACTGAAGCTTTCTTT

J: TRBJ1-1
V: TRBV19
size: NA
D: NA
CDR3: CASSAARNTEAFF
DNA: TGTGCCAGTAGTGCAGCCAGGAACACTGAAGCTTTCTTT

J: TRBJ1-5
V: TRBV7-9
size: NA
D: TRBD1
CDR3: CASSFAGTGSNQPQHF
DNA: TGTGCCAGCAGCTTTGCGGGGACAGGGAGCAATCAGCCCCAGCATTTT

J: TRBJ2-2
V: TRBV2
size: NA
D: TRBD2
CDR3: CASKLGTSGPGELFF
DNA: TGTGCCAGCAAGCTAGGGACTAGCGGCCCCGGGGAGCTGTTTTTT

J: TRBJ1-1
V: TRBV4-3
size: NA
D: NA
CDR3: CASSQADRMNTEAFF
DNA: TGCGCCAGCAGCCAGGCCGACAGGATGAACACTGAAGCTTTCTTT

J: TRBJ1-2
V: TRBV28
size: few
D: NA
CDR3: CASQTATNYGYTF
DNA: TGTGCCAGCCAGACAGCAACTAACTATGGCTACACCTTC

J: TRBJ1-1
V: TRBV5-6
size: once
D: NA
CDR3: CASSSVGGAPEAFF
DNA: TGTGCCAGCAGCTCGGTGGGGGGGGCTCCTGAAGCTTTCTTT

J: TRBJ2-4
V: TRBV9
size: NA
D: NA
CDR3: CASSVAAAGSLAKNIQYF
DNA: TGTGCCAGCAGCGTAGCAGCCGCAGGGAGCTTAGCCAAAAACATTCAGTACTTC

J: TRBJ2-5
V: TRBV4-1
size: once
D: NA
CDR3: CASSQEGPSQYF
DNA: TGCGCCAGCAGCCAAGAAGGGCCTAGCCAGTACTTC

J: TRBJ1-4
V: TRBV28
size: NA
D: TRBD1
CDR3: CASSLAGQGNEKLFF
DNA: TGTGCCAGCAGTTTAGCGGGACAGGGGAATGAAAAACTGTTTTTT

J: TRBJ1-1
V: TRBV5-1
size: NA
D: TRBD1
CDR3: CASSPRRQGRVNEAFF
DNA: TGCGCCAGCAGCCCGAGAAGACAGGGAAGGGTGAATGAAGCTTTCTTT

J: TRBJ1-1
V: TRBV19
size: NA
D: NA
CDR3: CASSIGIASEAFF
DNA: TGTGCCAGTAGTATAGGGATAGCCTCTGAAGCTTTCTTT

J: TRBJ1-1
V: TRBV7-2
size: NA
D: NA
CDR3: CASSVTGSTEAFF
DNA: TGTGCCAGCAGCGTCACAGGAAGCACTGAAGCTTTCTTT

J: TRBJ1-2
V: TRBV27
size: NA
D: TRBD1
CDR3: CASSFGQGGGYTF
DNA: TGTGCCAGCAGTTTCGGGCAGGGGGGTGGCTACACCTTC

J: TRBJ1-3
V: TRBV4-3
size: once
D: NA
CDR3: CASSQDLLKAGNTIYF
DNA: TGCGCCAGCAGCCAAGACCTTCTTAAAGCTGGAAACACCATATATTTT

J: TRBJ1-5
V: TRBV19
size: NA
D: TRBD1
CDR3: CASIRTGRWGNQPQHF
DNA: TGTGCCAGTATAAGGACAGGGCGGTGGGGCAATCAGCCCCAGCATTTT

J: TRBJ2-3
V: TRBV5-4
size: NA
D: TRBD1
CDR3: CASNSAGQGGTDTQYF
DNA: TGTGCCAGCAACTCCGCAGGACAGGGGGGCACAGATACGCAGTATTTT

J: TRBJ2-1
V: TRBV6-5
size: NA
D: NA
CDR3: CASRVRQGIADGQFF
DNA: TGTGCCAGCAGGGTTCGCCAGGGGATTGCAGACGGGCAGTTCTTC

J: TRBJ2-1
V: TRBV5-1
size: NA
D: NA
CDR3: CASSLSTGTYNEQFF
DNA: TGCGCCAGCAGCTTGTCGACGGGGACCTACAATGAGCAGTTCTTC

J: TRBJ2-1
V: TRBV9
size: NA
D: TRBD2
CDR3: CASSRRHLAGEGNEQFF
DNA: TGTGCCAGCAGCCGCCGTCATCTAGCGGGGGAGGGCAATGAGCAGTTCTTC

J: TRBJ1-2
V: TRBV4-3
size: few
D: TRBD1
CDR3: CASSQGTGAGYGYTF
DNA: TGCGCCAGCAGCCAAGGAACAGGGGCAGGCTATGGCTACACCTTC

J: TRBJ1-5
V: TRBV7-9
size: few
D: NA
CDR3: CASSSHRGGEQPQHF
DNA: TGTGCCAGCAGCTCCCATCGAGGGGGAGAGCAGCCCCAGCATTTT

J: TRBJ2-1
V: TRBV7-2
size: NA
D: NA
CDR3: CASSLAGGPYNEQFF
DNA: TGTGCCAGCAGCTTAGCTGGGGGACCCTACAATGAGCAGTTCTTC

J: TRBJ1-4
V: TRBV18
size: NA
D: NA
CDR3: CASSPPATNEKLFF
DNA: TGTGCCAGCTCACCACCTGCAACTAATGAAAAACTGTTTTTT

J: TRBJ2-3
V: TRBV19
size: NA
D: NA
CDR3: CASSAGVLDGTDTQYF
DNA: TGTGCCAGTAGTGCAGGGGTCCTCGACGGCACAGATACGCAGTATTTT

J: TRBJ2-7
V: TRBV6-5
size: NA
D: TRBD1
CDR3: CASRRGDRGPYEQYF
DNA: TGTGCCAGCAGACGAGGGGACAGGGGGCCATACGAGCAGTACTTC

J: TRBJ2-7
V: TRBV6-1
size: NA
D: TRBD1
CDR3: CASSFGTGPGEQYF
DNA: TGTGCCAGCAGCTTTGGGACAGGGCCTGGCGAGCAGTACTTC

J: TRBJ1-2
V: TRBV4-1
size: NA
D: NA
CDR3: CASSLSPGTGMRGYTF
DNA: TGCGCCAGCAGCCTTAGCCCCGGGACTGGGATGAGGGGCTACACCTTC

J: TRBJ1-1
V: TRBV10-2
size: NA
D: TRBD1
CDR3: CASKLGQGEVMSAEAFF
DNA: TGCGCCAGTAAACTCGGACAGGGAGAAGTGATGAGCGCTGAAGCTTTCTTT